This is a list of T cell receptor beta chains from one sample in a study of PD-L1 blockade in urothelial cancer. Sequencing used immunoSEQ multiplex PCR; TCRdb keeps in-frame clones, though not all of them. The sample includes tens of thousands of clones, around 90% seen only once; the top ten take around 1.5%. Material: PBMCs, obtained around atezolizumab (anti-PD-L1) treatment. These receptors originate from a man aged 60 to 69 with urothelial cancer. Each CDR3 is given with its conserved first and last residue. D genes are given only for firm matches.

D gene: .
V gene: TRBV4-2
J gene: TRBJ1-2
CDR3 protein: CASSQDRVNYGYTF

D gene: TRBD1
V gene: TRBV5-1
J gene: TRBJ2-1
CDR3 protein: CASSYGQGNEQFF

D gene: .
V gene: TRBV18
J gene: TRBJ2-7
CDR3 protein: CASSPRQGGHEQYF

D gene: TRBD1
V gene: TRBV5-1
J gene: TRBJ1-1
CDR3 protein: CASSFGTAENTEAFF

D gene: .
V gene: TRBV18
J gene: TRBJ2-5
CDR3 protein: CASSPWAGSTETQYF

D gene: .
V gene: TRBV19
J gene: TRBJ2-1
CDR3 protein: CASSVSEYNEQFF

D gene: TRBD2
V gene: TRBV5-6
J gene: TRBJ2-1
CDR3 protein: CASSRRAGGGYNEQFF

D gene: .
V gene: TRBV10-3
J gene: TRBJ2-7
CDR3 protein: CANPGKTYEQYF

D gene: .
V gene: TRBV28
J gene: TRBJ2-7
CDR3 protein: CASSLIGVEQYF

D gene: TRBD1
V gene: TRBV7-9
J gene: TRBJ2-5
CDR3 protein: CASSEGAVGETQYF

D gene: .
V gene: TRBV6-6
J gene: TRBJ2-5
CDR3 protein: CASSYSQGLETQYF

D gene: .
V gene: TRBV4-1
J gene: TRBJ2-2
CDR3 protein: CASSQAPGTGELFF

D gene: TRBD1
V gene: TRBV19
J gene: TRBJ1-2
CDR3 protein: CASSGSRTGLLHPLYTF

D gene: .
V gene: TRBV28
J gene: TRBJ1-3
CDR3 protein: CASSGRGESSGNTIYF

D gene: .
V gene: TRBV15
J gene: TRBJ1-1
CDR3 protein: CATSRGRVLVNTEAFF

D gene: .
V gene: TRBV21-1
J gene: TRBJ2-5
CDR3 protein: CASSKRDRGSHLSGADLETQYF

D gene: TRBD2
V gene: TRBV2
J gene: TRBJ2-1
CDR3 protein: CASNIGLGSEQFF

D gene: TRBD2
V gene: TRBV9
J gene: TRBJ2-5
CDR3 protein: CASSVGSSGVGETQYF

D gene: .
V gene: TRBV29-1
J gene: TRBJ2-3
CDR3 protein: CSVEPSGSSTDTQYF

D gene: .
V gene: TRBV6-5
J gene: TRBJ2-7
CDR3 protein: CASGHSYEQYF

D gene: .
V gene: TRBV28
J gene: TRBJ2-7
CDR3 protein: CASTLASSYEQYF

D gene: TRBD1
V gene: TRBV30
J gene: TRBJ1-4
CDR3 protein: CAWSEDRGWVNEKLFF

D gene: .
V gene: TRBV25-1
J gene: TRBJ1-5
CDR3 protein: CASSADSFLNQPQHF

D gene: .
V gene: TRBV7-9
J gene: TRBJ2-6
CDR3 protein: CASTPSGANVLTF

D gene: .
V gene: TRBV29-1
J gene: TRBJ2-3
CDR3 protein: CSVESLGQKGTDTQYF

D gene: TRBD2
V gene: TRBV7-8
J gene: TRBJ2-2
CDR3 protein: CASSLGQRGGPRELFF

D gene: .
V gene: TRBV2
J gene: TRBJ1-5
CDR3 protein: CASRPGIHQPQHF

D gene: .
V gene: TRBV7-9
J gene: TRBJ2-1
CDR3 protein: CASSLTRGFYNEQFF

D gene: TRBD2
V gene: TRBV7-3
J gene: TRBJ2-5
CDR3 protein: CASSPGGIETQYF

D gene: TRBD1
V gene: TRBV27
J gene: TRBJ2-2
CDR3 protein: CASRNRGTGWSTGELFF

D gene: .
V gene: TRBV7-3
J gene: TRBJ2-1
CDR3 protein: CASSLGANNEQFF

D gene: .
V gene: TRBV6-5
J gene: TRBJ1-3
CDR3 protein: CASSSTGLSGNTIYF

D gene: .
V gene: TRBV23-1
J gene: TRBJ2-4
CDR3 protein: CASNTGNSKNIQYF

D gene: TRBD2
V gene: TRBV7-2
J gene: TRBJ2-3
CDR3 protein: CASSYRGADTQYF

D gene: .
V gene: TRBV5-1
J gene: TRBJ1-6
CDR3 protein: CASSLDTGNSPLHF

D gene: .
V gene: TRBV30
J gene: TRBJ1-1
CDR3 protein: CAWLDLAPRGAFF

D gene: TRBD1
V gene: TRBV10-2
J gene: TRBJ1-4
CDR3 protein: CASSGTGAEKLFF

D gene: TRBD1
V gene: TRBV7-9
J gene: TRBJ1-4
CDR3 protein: CASSSTGRGEKLFF

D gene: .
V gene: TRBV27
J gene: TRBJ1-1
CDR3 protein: CASSLVRGTEAFF

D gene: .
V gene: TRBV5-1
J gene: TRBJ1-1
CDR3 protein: CASSYQQGLNTEAFF

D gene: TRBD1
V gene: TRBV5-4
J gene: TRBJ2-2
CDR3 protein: CASSPGIDRANTGELFF

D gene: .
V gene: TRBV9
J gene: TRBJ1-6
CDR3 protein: CASSVGGDSPLHF

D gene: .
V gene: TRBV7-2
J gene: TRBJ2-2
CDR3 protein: CASSLGTGGAVYAGELFF

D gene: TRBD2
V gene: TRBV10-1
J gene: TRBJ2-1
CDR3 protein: CASSQSGGINEQFF

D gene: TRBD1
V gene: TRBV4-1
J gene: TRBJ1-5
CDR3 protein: CASSRTGGQPQHF

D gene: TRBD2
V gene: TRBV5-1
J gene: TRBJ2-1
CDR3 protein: CASSPSDPGLAGSGWFF

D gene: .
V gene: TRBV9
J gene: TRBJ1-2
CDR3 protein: CASSKTTGPTNYGYTF

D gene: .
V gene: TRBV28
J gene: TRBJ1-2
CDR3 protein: CASRTGPNYGYTF

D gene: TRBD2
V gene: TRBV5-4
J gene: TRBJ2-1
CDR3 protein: CASISGGSRTEQFF

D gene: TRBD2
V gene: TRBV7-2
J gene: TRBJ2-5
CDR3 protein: CASSLPPLAGTQYF

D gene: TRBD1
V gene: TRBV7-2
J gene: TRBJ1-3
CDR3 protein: CASSLRQGDTIYF

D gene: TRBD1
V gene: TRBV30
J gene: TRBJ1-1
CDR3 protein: CAWSVLGQENTEAFF